Listed below are T cell receptor beta chains from one sample, sequenced in a study of blood T cells in healthy people across ages. MiXCR was run by TCRdb on the 5' RACE reads, yielding one entry per CDR3 protein. This table holds roughly 930,000 distinct CDR3 sequences, 48% found once. Sequences were obtained from blood. These receptors were obtained from a man aged 30 to 45 in good health. The CDR3 runs from the conserved cysteine through the conserved F or W. Fields, in order: V gene, J gene, D gene, clone size, CDR3 protein, CDR3 DNA. D genes are given only for firm matches. The size entry is marked missing in some rows and otherwise reads once, few, many or a size class.

TRBV5-1	TRBJ2-5	-	-	CASSLSQTQETQYF	TGCGCCAGCAGCTTATCGCAAACCCAAGAGACCCAGTACTTC
TRBV11-1	TRBJ2-7	TRBD1	-	CASSLEGAVSYEQYF	TGTGCCAGCAGCTTAGAGGGGGCCGTCTCCTACGAGCAGTACTTC
TRBV14	TRBJ2-1	-	-	CASSHFEFHEQFF	TGTGCCAGCAGCCATTTTGAGTTTCATGAGCAGTTCTTC
TRBV5-6	TRBJ1-1	-	few	CASSGRMNTEAFF	TGTGCCAGCAGCGGGAGGATGAACACTGAAGCTTTCTTT
TRBV27	TRBJ1-6	-	few	CASSSPRVYNSPLHF	TGTGCCAGCAGTTCACCCAGGGTGTATAATTCACCCCTCCACTTT
TRBV29-1	TRBJ2-5	-	-	CSVKSRQSPEQYF	TGCAGCGTAAAGAGCCGACAGTCTCCGGAGCAGTACTTC
TRBV6-5	TRBJ2-3	-	-	CASSGRRIMPDTQYF	TGTGCCAGCAGCGGCAGGAGGATAATGCCAGATACGCAGTATTTT
TRBV27	TRBJ1-6	TRBD1	-	CASSLTGPFYNSPLHF	TGTGCCAGCAGTTTGACAGGGCCGTTTTATAATTCACCCCTCCACTTT
TRBV9	TRBJ2-5	TRBD2	-	CASSPTPGGARETQYF	TGTGCCAGCAGCCCGACTCCCGGGGGGGCTAGGGAGACCCAGTACTTC
TRBV10-3	TRBJ2-1	-	-	CAISAGTISDEQFF	TGTGCCATCAGTGCTGGGACAATATCGGATGAGCAGTTCTTC
TRBV18	TRBJ2-1	-	-	CASSPRTAYQFF	TGTGCCAGCTCACCACGGACAGCCTACCAGTTCTTC
TRBV5-1	TRBJ2-5	-	-	CASSFRQRQETQYF	TGCGCCAGCAGCTTTAGGCAGCGACAAGAGACCCAGTACTTC
TRBV5-1	TRBJ2-1	TRBD2	-	CASSWDERGDNEQFF	TGCGCCAGCAGCTGGGACGAGCGGGGCGACAATGAGCAGTTCTTC
TRBV12-3/TRBV12-4	TRBJ1-5	-	-	CASSFILGQPQHF	TGTGCCAGCAGTTTTATTTTAGGTCAGCCCCAGCATTTT
TRBV7-8	TRBJ1-1	-	-	CASSSGGQTEAFF	TGTGCCAGCAGCTCGGGGGGGCAAACTGAAGCTTTCTTT
TRBV27	TRBJ2-3	TRBD2	few	CASRQGLARTDTQYF	TGTGCCAGCCGGCAGGGACTAGCTAGGACGGATACGCAGTATTTT
TRBV3-1	TRBJ1-5	-	-	CASSHGQRGGNQPQHF	TGTGCCAGCAGTCATGGACAGAGGGGTGGCAATCAGCCCCAGCATTTT
TRBV6-2/TRBV6-3	TRBJ2-3	TRBD1	-	CASSFRDRVADTQYF	TGTGCCAGTAGTTTCCGGGACAGGGTAGCAGATACGCAGTATTTT